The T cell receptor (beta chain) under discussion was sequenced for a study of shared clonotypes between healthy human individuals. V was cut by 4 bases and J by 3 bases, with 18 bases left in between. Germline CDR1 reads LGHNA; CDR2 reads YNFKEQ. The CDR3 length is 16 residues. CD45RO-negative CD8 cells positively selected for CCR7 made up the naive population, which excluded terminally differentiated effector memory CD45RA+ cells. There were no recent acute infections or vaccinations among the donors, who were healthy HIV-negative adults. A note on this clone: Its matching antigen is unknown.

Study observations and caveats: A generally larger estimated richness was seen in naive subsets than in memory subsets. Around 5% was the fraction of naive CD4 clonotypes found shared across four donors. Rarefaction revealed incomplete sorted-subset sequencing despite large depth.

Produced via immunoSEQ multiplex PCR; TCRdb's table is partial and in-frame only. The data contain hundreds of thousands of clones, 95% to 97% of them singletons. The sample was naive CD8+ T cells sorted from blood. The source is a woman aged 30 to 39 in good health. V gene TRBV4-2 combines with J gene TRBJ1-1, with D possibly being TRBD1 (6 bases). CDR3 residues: CASSPGAQTGYTEAFF. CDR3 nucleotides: TGTGCCAGCAGCCCAGGGGCCCAAACGGGGTACACTGAAGCTTTCTTT.